This paragraph covers one T cell receptor beta chain sequence. The antigen is not known. This record belongs to a study of cytomegalovirus exposure and HLA in healthy donors. Study-wide results and caveats: It was 164 TCR beta chains that were listed as cytomegalovirus-associated. First-cohort TCR clusters were later found to tend to co-occur in the 120 or so validation repertoires. The classifier reportedly diagnosed cytomegalovirus status with high sensitivity and specificity.

Profiling relied on immunoSEQ multiplex PCR, and the TCRdb table lists in-frame clones only, not all of them. The sample has under 250,000 clones; less than 90% are singletons. Deletions cut 1 base from V and 4 bases from J, with 8 bases between. CDR1 SGHDT and CDR2 YYEEEE come from the germline V gene. The CDR3 sequence is 13 residues long. Input material: PBMCs. The clonotype originates from a man younger than 35 in good health and CMV-seropositive. The V and J genes are TRBV5-6 and TRBJ1-2, with D unclear. CDR3: CASSLSGFYGYTF. DNA for the CDR3: TGTGCCAGCAGCTTGTCGGGGTTCTATGGCTACACCTTC.